The 13 T cell receptor beta chains presented below share a single source sample, sequenced in a study of blood T cell repertoires in COVID-19. Measured with immunoSEQ multiplex PCR; TCRdb has only the in-frame clones, and not every one. This sample has roughly 290,000 clones, with around four fifths found just once. The sequenced material came from peripheral blood. Receptor source: a woman in her forties or fifties with active or convalescent COVID-19.

The V and J genes are TRBV7-2 and TRBJ2-7; 8 nucleotides align to TRBD1. The CDR3 totals 15 residues. Germline V CDR1 and CDR2: SGHTA, FQGNSA. V shed 0 bases and J 2 bases; nucleotides not matched to a gene: 3. CDR3 sequence (DNA): TGTGCCAGCAGCTTAGCGAGACAGGGGCCCTACGAGCAGTACTTC. Translated, it gives CASSLARQGPYEQYF.

The V call is TRBV5-1, the J call TRBJ2-7; 11 positions match TRBD2. V shed 1 base, J shed 4 bases, and the junction held 4 bases outside the gene matches. This CDR3 has 15 residues. The germline gives CDR1 SGHRS, CDR2 YFSETQ. CDR3 sequence reads: CASSLTGTSGYEQYF. The CDR3 DNA reads TGCGCCAGCAGCTTGACCGGGACTAGCGGTTACGAGCAGTACTTC.

The V call is TRBV10-2, the J call TRBJ2-2; the D gene is possibly TRBD2 (6 bases). The germline V gene has CDR1 WSHSY and CDR2 SAAADI. This CDR3 comprises 15 residues. Trimming pared 6 bases from V and 2 bases from J, leaving 13 bases between. The CDR3 DNA reads as TGCGCCAGCAGGGGAAGGCGGGGCAACACCGGGGAGCTGTTTTTT. It codes for CASRGRRGNTGELFF.

The rearrangement links TRBV6-6 to TRBJ1-2, with a possible D match to TRBD1 (6 bases). Germline V gene sequence: CDR1 MNHNY, CDR2 SVGAGI (reference sequence). Trimming took 3 bases from V and 7 from J, leaving 18 bases between them. The CDR3 is 15 amino acids. The CDR3, as DNA: TGTGCCAGCAGTTATTCCCTGGACAGAGAAAGTGGCTACACCTTC. Translation: CASSYSLDRESGYTF.

The chain is built from TRBV7-8 and TRBJ2-5, with D perhaps TRBD2 (6 bases). From germline, CDR1 is SGHVS and CDR2 FQNEAQ. The CDR3 sequence is 14 residues long. Trimming removed 8 bases at V and 1 base at J, with 14 bases between. The CDR3 coding sequence is TGTGCCAGCGGCGGGGCAGGGCCCCAAGAGACCCAGTACTTC. It specifies CASGGAGPQETQYF. Full variable domain (outside the CDR3, taken from reference TRBV7-8 and TRBJ2-5): GAGVSQSPRYKVAKRGQDVALRCDPISGHVSLFWYQQALGQGPEFLTYFQNEAQLDKSGLPSDRFFAERPEGSVSTLKIQRTQQEDSAVYLCASGGAGPQETQYFGPGTRLLVL.

In nucleotides, the CDR3 is TGTGCCAGCACCGGGGCTAGCGGTCCCTACGAGCAGTACTTC. It encodes CASTGASGPYEQYF. This chain joins TRBV6-5 and TRBJ2-7; 7 bases fit TRBD2. The CDR3 length is 14 residues. The germline V gene has CDR1 MNHEY and CDR2 SVGAGI. The V gene end was trimmed by 7 bases and the J gene end by 2 bases; junction bases not matched to a gene: 8.

The chain employs TRBV28 and TRBJ1-2; D unresolved. Germline V gene lookup returns CDR1 MDHEN and CDR2 SYDVKM. V lost 5 bases and J lost 6, with 16 bases in between. The CDR3 loop spans 14 amino acids. CDR3 protein: CASSPSRFLDGYTF. The CDR3 region has the DNA TGTGCCAGCAGTCCATCACGGTTCCTGGATGGCTACACCTTC.

V usage is TRBV2 and J usage is TRBJ2-3; a possible D gene is TRBD2 (5 bases). Germline CDR1 and CDR2: SNHLY and FYNNEI. The CDR3 is made up of 12 amino acids. V was pared by 6 bases and J by 3 bases, with 7 bases between. The CDR3, as DNA: TGTGCCAGCAGGTGGGAGACAGATACGCAGTATTTT. It yields the protein CASRWETDTQYF.

This chain joins TRBV7-9 and TRBJ2-3; 7 bases are shared with TRBD2. The CDR3 has 16 residues. Losses at the gene ends were 1 base for V and 3 bases for J; bases not matched to a gene: 7. Germline assignment: CDR1 SEHNR and CDR2 FQNEAQ (reference sequence). Here the CDR3 DNA reads TGTGCCAGCAGCTTAGGGGAGGGAGTGGAAACAGATACGCAGTATTTT. It specifies CASSLGEGVETDTQYF.

J is TRBJ2-1 and V is TRBV7-9; D perhaps matches TRBD2 (6 bases). Trimming removed 4 bases at V and 7 bases at J, with 11 bases between. Germline V lookup: CDR1 SEHNR, CDR2 FQNEAQ (reference sequence). The CDR3 has 13 residues. CDR3: CASSWLLANEQFF. CDR3 sequence (DNA): TGTGCCAGCAGCTGGCTACTAGCAAATGAGCAGTTCTTC.

The V gene is TRBV2, the J gene TRBJ1-1, with D possibly being TRBD1 (5 bases). The V gene's germline CDR1 is SNHLY and CDR2 FYNNEI. This CDR3 contains 14 residues. V dropped 10 bases and J dropped 1 base, with 16 bases sitting between them. CDR3 sequence: CANKAGLANTEAFF. The CDR3 nucleotides are TGTGCCAACAAAGCAGGGTTAGCGAACACTGAAGCTTTCTTT.

The rearrangement joins TRBV10-3 to TRBJ1-2; 9 positions match TRBD1. CDR3 length equals 17 residues. Looked up from germline, CDR1 is ENHRY and CDR2 is SYGVKD. V shed 10 bases, J shed 7 bases, and the junction held 22 bases outside the gene matches. The chain's CDR3 is CANTGRDRDLGSGGYTF. The CDR3 bases are TGTGCCAACACTGGCCGGGACAGGGACCTCGGAAGCGGTGGCTACACCTTC.

The CDR3 is CASSLLIGTSNEQFF. CDR3 coding DNA: TGTGCCAGCAGCCTTCTGATTGGGACTAGCAATGAGCAGTTCTTC. The chain joins TRBV14 to TRBJ2-1, with 8 bases that match TRBD2. Germline CDR1 reads SGHDN; CDR2 reads FVKESK. V dropped 4 bases and J dropped 6; count of bases not matched to a gene: 8. The CDR3 length is 15 residues.